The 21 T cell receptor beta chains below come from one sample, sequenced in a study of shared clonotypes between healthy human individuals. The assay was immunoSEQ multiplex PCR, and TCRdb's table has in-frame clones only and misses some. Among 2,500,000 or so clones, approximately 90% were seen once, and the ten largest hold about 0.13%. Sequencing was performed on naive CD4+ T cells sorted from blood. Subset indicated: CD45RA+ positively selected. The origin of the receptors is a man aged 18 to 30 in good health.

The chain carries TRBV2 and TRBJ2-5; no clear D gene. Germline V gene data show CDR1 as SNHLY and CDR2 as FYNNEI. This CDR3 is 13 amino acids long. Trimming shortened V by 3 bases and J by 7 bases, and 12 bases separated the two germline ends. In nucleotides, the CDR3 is TGTGCCAGCAGTGACAAGGCATGGGGGACCCAGTACTTC. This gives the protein CASSDKAWGTQYF.

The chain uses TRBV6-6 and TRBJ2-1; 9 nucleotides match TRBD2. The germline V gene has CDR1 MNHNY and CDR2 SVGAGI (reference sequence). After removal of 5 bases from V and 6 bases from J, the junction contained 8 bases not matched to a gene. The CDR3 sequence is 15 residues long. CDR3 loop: CASSPQRGAGNEQFF. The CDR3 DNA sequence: TGTGCCAGCAGTCCCCAGCGGGGGGCGGGCAATGAGCAGTTCTTC.

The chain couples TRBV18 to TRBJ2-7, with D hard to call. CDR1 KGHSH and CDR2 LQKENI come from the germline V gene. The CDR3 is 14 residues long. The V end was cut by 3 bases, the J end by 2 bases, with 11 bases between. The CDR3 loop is CASSPSQAPYEQYF. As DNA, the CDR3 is TGTGCCAGCTCACCGTCTCAGGCCCCCTACGAGCAGTACTTC.

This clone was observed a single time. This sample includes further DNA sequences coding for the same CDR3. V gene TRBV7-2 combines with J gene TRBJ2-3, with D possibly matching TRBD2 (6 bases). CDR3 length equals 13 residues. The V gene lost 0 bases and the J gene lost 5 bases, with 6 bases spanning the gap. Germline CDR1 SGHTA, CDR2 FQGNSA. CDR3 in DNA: TGTGCCAGCAGCTTAGCCGGGGGAGATACGCAGTATTTT. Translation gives CASSLAGGDTQYF.

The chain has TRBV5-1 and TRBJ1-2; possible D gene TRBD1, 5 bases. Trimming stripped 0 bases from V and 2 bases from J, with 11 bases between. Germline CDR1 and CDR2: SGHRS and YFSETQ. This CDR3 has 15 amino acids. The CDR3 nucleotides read TGCGCCAGCAGCTTGGAGCAGGGCCAAAACTATGGCTACACCTTC. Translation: CASSLEQGQNYGYTF.

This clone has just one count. In nucleotides, the CDR3 is TGTGCCAGCTCACCATCGGAAGGGAGGTCTGGAAACACCATATATTTT. Its translation: CASSPSEGRSGNTIYF. The chain has TRBV18 and TRBJ1-3; no reliable D call. The CDR3 has 16 residues. The V gene's germline CDR1 is KGHSH and CDR2 LQKENI. V shed 2 bases and J shed 1 base, with 12 bases lying between them.

The CDR3 nucleotides are TGTGCCAGCAGAGGACAGGGGGCGCGAAATCAGCCCCAGCATTTT. Amino acids: CASRGQGARNQPQHF. The chain joins TRBV27 to TRBJ1-5; the match to TRBD1 covers 11 bases. Trimming took 6 bases from V and 4 from J; bases not matched to a gene: 5. The CDR3 is made up of 15 amino acids. Per germline, CDR1 MNHEY and CDR2 SMNVEV (reference sequence).

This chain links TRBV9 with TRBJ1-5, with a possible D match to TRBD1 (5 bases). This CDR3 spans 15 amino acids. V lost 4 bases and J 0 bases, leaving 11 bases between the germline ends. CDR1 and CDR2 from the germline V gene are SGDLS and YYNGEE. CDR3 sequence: CASSWGGDSNQPQHF. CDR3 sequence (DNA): TGTGCCAGCAGCTGGGGCGGCGATAGCAATCAGCCCCAGCATTTT.

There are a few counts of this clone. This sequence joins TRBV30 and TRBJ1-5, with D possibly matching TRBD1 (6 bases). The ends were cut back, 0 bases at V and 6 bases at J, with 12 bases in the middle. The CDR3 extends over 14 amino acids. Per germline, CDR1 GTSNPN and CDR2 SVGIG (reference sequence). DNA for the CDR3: TGTGCCTGGAGTGTACAGGGAGGGCGTCAGCCCCAGCATTTT. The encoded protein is CAWSVQGGRQPQHF. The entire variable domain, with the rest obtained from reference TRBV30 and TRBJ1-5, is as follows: SQTIHQWPATLVQPVGSPLSLECTVEGTSNPNLYWYRQAAGRGLQLLFYSVGIGQISSEVPQNLSASRPQDRQFILSSKKLLLSDSGFYLCAWSVQGGRQPQHFGDGTRLSIL.

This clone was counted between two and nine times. The CDR3 bases are TGCGCCAGCAGAGGGGCCCGCGATTCACCCCTCCACTTT. Amino acids: CASRGARDSPLHF. The V and J genes are TRBV10-1 and TRBJ1-6; TRBD1 is a possible D gene (5 bases). Germline values: CDR1 WNHNN, CDR2 SYGVQD (reference sequence). Trimming stripped 6 bases from V and 8 bases from J, with 11 bases between. The CDR3 spans 13 residues.

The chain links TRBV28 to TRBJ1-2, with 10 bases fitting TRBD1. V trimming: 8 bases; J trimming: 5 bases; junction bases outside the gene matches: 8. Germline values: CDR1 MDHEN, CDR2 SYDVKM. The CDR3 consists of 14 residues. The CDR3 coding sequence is TGTGCCAGCGGATCCGGGACAGGGGTTTATGGCTACACCTTC. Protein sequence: CASGSGTGVYGYTF.

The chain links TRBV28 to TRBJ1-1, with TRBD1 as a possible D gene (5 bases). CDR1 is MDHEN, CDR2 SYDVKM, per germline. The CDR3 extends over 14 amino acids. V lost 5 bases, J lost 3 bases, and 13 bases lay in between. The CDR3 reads CASSRLGRDTEAFF. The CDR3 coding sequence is TGTGCCAGCAGTCGATTGGGCAGGGACACTGAAGCTTTCTTT.

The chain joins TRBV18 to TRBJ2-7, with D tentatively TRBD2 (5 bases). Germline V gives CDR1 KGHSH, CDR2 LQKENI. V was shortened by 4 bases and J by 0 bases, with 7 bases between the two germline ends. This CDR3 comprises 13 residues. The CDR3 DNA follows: TGTGCCAGCTCACAGGGAGACTCCTACGAGCAGTACTTC. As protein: CASSQGDSYEQYF.

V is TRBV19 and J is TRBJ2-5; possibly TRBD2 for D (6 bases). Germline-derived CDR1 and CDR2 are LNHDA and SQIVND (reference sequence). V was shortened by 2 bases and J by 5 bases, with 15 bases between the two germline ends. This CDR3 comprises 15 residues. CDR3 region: CASSIRTPGSETQYF. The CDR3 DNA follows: TGTGCCAGTAGTATACGGACCCCCGGGAGCGAGACCCAGTACTTC. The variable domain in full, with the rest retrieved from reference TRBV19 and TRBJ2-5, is DGGITQSPKYLFRKEGQNVTLSCEQNLNHDAMYWYRQDPGQGLRLIYYSQIVNDFQKGDIAEGYSVSREKKESFPLTVTSAQKNPTAFYLCASSIRTPGSETQYFGPGTRLLVL.

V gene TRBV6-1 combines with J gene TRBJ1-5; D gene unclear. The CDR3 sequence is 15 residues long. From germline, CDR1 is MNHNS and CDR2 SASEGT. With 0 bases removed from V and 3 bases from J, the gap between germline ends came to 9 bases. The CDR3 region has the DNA TGTGCCAGCAGTGAAGCTTTCAGTTACAATCAGCCCCAGCATTTT. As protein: CASSEAFSYNQPQHF.

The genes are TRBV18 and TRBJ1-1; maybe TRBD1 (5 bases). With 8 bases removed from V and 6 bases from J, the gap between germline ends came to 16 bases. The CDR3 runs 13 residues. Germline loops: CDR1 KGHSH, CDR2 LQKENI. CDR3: CASLAGLGAEAFF. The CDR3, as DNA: TGTGCCAGCCTTGCAGGGTTGGGCGCTGAAGCTTTCTTT.

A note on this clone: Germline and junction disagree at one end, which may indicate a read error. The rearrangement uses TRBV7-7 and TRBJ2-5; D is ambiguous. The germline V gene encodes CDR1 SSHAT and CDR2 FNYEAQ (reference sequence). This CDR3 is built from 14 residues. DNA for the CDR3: TGTGCTAGCAGCTTAGTAAGCTTTGGGGAGACCCAGTACTTC. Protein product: CASSLVSFGETQYF.

The CDR3 loop reads CASSLNGRGAPEKLFF. The CDR3 coding sequence is TGCGCCAGCAGCTTGAATGGAAGGGGCGCCCCTGAAAAACTGTTTTTT. The J gene is TRBJ1-4, the V gene TRBV5-1, with a tentative D call TRBD1 (5 bases). V was trimmed by 1 base and J by 7 bases, leaving 17 bases between them. This CDR3 has 16 residues. Germline V gene data show CDR1 as SGHRS and CDR2 as YFSETQ. Filled out from reference TRBV5-1 and TRBJ1-4, the complete variable domain reads KAGVTQTPRYLIKTRGQQVTLSCSPISGHRSVSWYQQTPGQGLQFLFEYFSETQRNKGNFPGRFSGRQFSNSRSEMNVSTLELGDSALYLCASSLNGRGAPEKLFFGSGTQLSVL.

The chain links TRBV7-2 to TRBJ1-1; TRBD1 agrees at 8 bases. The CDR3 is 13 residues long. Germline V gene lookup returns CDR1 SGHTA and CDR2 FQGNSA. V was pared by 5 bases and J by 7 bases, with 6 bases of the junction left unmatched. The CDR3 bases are TGTGCCAGCAGCCGCCGGACAGGGTATGAAGCTTTCTTT. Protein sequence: CASSRRTGYEAFF.

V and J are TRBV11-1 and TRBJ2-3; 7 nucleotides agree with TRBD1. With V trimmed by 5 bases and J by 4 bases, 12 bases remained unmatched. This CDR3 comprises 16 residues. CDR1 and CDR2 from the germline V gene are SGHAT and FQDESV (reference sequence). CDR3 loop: CASSRGEGATPDTQYF. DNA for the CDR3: TGTGCCAGCAGCCGAGGAGAGGGGGCGACCCCAGATACGCAGTATTTT.

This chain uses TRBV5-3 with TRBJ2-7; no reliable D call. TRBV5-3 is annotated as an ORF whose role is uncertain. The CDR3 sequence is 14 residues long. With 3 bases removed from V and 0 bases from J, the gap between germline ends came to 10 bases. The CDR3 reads CARSSSVGSYEQYF. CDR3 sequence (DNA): TGTGCCAGAAGCTCCTCAGTGGGCTCCTACGAGCAGTACTTC.